Listed below are T cell receptor beta chains from one sample, sequenced in a study of Ad26.COV2.S vaccination and SARS-CoV-2 variants. Profiling relied on immunoSEQ multiplex PCR, and the TCRdb table lists in-frame clones only, not all of them. Of under 600,000 clones in the sample, roughly nine tenths are singletons; the top ten hold more than 1.5%. The sequenced sample was peripheral blood, obtained in a trial of Ad26.COV2.S vaccine versus placebo. The source of these receptors is a person between 18 and 59 years old who received the Ad26.COV2.S COVID-19 vaccine or a placebo. Both conserved end residues are part of each CDR3. A D gene is named only where the DNA matches it firmly. The size entry is marked missing in some rows and otherwise reads once, few, many or a size class.

V gene	clone size	J gene	D gene	CDR3 protein	CDR3 DNA
TRBV29-1	-	TRBJ2-3	-	CSVEGLRATDTQYF	TGCAGCGTTGAAGGGCTAAGGGCTACAGATACGCAGTATTTT
TRBV14	-	TRBJ1-2	TRBD1	CASSYRDRGDYGYTF	TGTGCCAGCAGCTACCGGGACAGGGGAGACTATGGCTACACCTTC
TRBV30	-	TRBJ1-5	-	CAWSSIRTEGSNQPQHF	TGTGCCTGGAGTAGCATAAGGACAGAAGGTAGCAATCAGCCCCAGCATTTT
TRBV28	-	TRBJ1-2	TRBD1	CASSRQGYGYTF	TGTGCCAGCAGCCGACAGGGATATGGCTACACCTTC
TRBV25-1	-	TRBJ1-5	-	CASSPAGMSNQPQHF	TGTGCCAGCAGTCCCGCAGGGATGAGCAATCAGCCCCAGCATTTT
TRBV18	-	TRBJ1-2	-	CASSLDRTSNYGYTF	TGTGCCAGCTCCTTAGACAGAACGTCTAACTATGGCTACACCTTC
TRBV7-9	-	TRBJ1-4	TRBD1	CASSLQGVFEKLFF	TGTGCCAGCAGCCTACAGGGGGTGTTTGAAAAACTGTTTTTT
TRBV10-3	-	TRBJ2-3	-	CAIRLRQATDTQYF	TGTGCCATCAGACTTCGACAGGCGACAGATACGCAGTATTTT
TRBV3-1/TRBV3-2	-	TRBJ1-5	TRBD1	CASSQGGYNQPQHF	TGTGCCAGCAGTCAGGGGGGGTACAATCAGCCCCAGCATTTT
TRBV10-1	-	TRBJ2-1	TRBD2	CASSDTSGSYNEQFF	TGCGCCAGCAGTGATACTAGCGGCTCTTACAATGAGCAGTTCTTC
TRBV4-2	-	TRBJ2-3	-	CASSQGQGSTDTQYF	TGTGCCAGCAGCCAAGGTCAGGGGAGCACAGATACGCAGTATTTT
TRBV29-1	few	TRBJ1-1	TRBD1	CSAPRGPMNTEAFF	TGCAGCGCCCCCAGGGGGCCCATGAACACTGAAGCTTTCTTT
TRBV6-5	-	TRBJ1-3	-	CASRPFSGNTIYF	TGTGCCAGTCGACCCTTCTCTGGAAACACCATATATTTT
TRBV12-5	-	TRBJ1-1	-	CASGLVMGQGLMWDTEAFF	-
TRBV7-8	-	TRBJ2-7	-	CASSRTEVYEQYF	TGTGCCAGCAGCAGGACTGAGGTCTACGAGCAGTACTTC
TRBV11-3	-	TRBJ1-1	-	CASSLVGGQAFF	TGTGCCAGCAGCTTAGTCGGGGGGCAAGCTTTCTTT
TRBV6-2/TRBV6-3	-	TRBJ2-2	-	CASSYLGELFF	TGTGCCAGCAGTTACCTCGGGGAGCTGTTTTTT
TRBV19	-	TRBJ2-1	TRBD2	CASSILTSGKGEQFF	TGTGCCAGTAGTATACTGACTAGCGGGAAGGGTGAGCAGTTCTTC
TRBV13	-	TRBJ1-3	-	CASSPQGYRQIFSGNTIYF	TGTGCCAGCAGCCCTCAGGGCTACCGACAGATCTTCTCTGGAAACACCATATATTTT
TRBV12-3/TRBV12-4	-	TRBJ1-3	-	CGGGSGNTIYF	TGTGGAGGGGGCTCTGGAAACACCATATATTTT
TRBV24-1	-	TRBJ2-2	TRBD1	CATSDSSQGAPGELFF	TGTGCCACCAGTGATTCCTCCCAGGGGGCGCCCGGGGAGCTGTTTTTT
TRBV27	-	TRBJ2-1	-	CATAGRDTYNEQFF	TGTGCCACGGCAGGGCGGGATACCTACAATGAGCAGTTCTTC
TRBV27	once	TRBJ1-1	-	CASGRIMNTEAFF	TGTGCCAGCGGCAGAATTATGAACACTGAAGCTTTCTTT
TRBV6-1	-	TRBJ1-4	TRBD1	CASSGLVGQGNEKLFF	TGTGCCAGCAGTGGCCTTGTCGGACAGGGAAATGAAAAACTGTTTTTT
TRBV7-9	-	TRBJ2-7	-	CASSLSDPSYEQYF	TGTGCCAGCAGCTTATCTGACCCCTCCTACGAGCAGTACTTC
TRBV10-1	-	TRBJ2-5	-	CASSESSGWERYF	TGCGCCAGCAGTGAGTCGAGTGGCTGGGAAAGATACTTC
TRBV7-9	-	TRBJ2-5	TRBD2	CASSLSSGGETQYF	TGTGCCAGCAGCTTGTCTAGCGGGGGAGAGACCCAGTACTTC
TRBV6-2/TRBV6-3	-	TRBJ2-7	TRBD1	CASSYDRAYEQYF	TGTGCCAGCAGTTACGACAGGGCCTACGAGCAGTACTTC
TRBV7-9	-	TRBJ2-2	TRBD2	CASSSPSGIGITGELFF	TGTGCCAGCAGCTCGCCAAGCGGGATCGGAATAACCGGGGAGCTGTTTTTT
TRBV7-8	-	TRBJ2-2	-	CASSKGLANTGELFF	TGTGCCAGCAGCAAGGGGCTAGCGAACACCGGGGAGCTGTTTTTT
TRBV11-2	-	TRBJ2-7	-	CASSLVGAQTYEQYF	TGTGCCAGCAGCTTAGTCGGCGCCCAAACCTACGAGCAGTACTTC
TRBV6-2/TRBV6-3	-	TRBJ2-2	-	CASTPHPGRRAGFSGELFF	TGTGCCAGCACCCCCCATCCGGGGCGTAGAGCGGGTTTCTCCGGGGAGCTGTTTTTT
TRBV4-2	-	TRBJ2-6	-	CASSQENFGLLSGANVLTF	TGTGCCAGCAGCCAAGAAAACTTTGGTCTTCTCTCTGGGGCCAACGTCCTGACTTTC
TRBV11-2	-	TRBJ2-1	TRBD2	CASSSPRLAGHRVF	TGTGCCAGCAGCTCCCCCCGACTAGCGGGACATCGGGTCTTC
TRBV5-1	-	TRBJ1-2	-	CASSLGRGYGYTF	TGCGCCAGCAGCTTGGGGCGGGGCTATGGCTACACCTTC
TRBV6-6	-	TRBJ1-5	-	CASSYSGRGGQPQHF	TGTGCCAGCAGTTACTCGGGGAGGGGTGGTCAGCCCCAGCATTTT
TRBV7-9	-	TRBJ2-3	-	CASSLARAGTDTQYF	TGTGCCAGCAGCTTAGCCCGGGCGGGCACAGATACGCAGTATTTT
TRBV19	-	TRBJ1-1	TRBD1	CASSRWTGANTEAFF	TGTGCCAGTAGTAGGTGGACAGGGGCGAACACTGAAGCTTTCTTT
TRBV28	few	TRBJ2-5	-	CASSLLMETQYF	TGTGCCAGCAGCCTCCTGATGGAGACCCAGTACTTC
TRBV5-1	-	TRBJ2-3	-	CASTSSYGTDTQYF	TGCGCCAGCACGTCGTCGTATGGAACAGATACGCAGTATTTT
TRBV25-1	-	TRBJ1-6	-	CASSGQSTISSYNSPLHF	TGTGCCAGCAGTGGGCAGAGCACGATAAGCTCCTATAATTCACCCCTCCACTTT
TRBV14	-	TRBJ1-2	TRBD1	CASSPRDRGLVGYTF	TGTGCCAGCAGCCCCCGGGACAGGGGGCTGGTTGGCTACACCTTC
TRBV6-5	-	TRBJ2-7	TRBD1	CASKGQGVREQYF	TGTGCCAGCAAGGGACAGGGAGTGAGGGAGCAGTACTTC
TRBV11-2	few	TRBJ2-7	TRBD2	CASSFERLADYEQYF	TGTGCCAGCAGCTTCGAGAGACTAGCGGACTACGAGCAGTACTTC
TRBV27	-	TRBJ2-7	TRBD1	CASRRNRDSTYEQYF	TGTGCCAGCAGAAGAAACCGGGACAGCACCTACGAGCAGTACTTC
TRBV18	-	TRBJ1-4	-	CASSPISSNEKLFF	TGTGCCAGCTCACCAATCAGTTCCAATGAAAAACTGTTTTTT
TRBV12-3/TRBV12-4	-	TRBJ2-5	-	CASSPLSGQTQYF	TGTGCCAGCAGTCCCTTAAGCGGGCAGACCCAGTACTTC
TRBV27	-	TRBJ2-6	-	CASSLSMGSGANVLTF	TGTGCCAGCAGTTTATCGATGGGCTCTGGGGCCAACGTCCTGACTTTC
TRBV19	-	TRBJ1-2	TRBD1	CACGQGYGYTF	TGTGCCTGCGGACAGGGGTATGGCTACACCTTC
TRBV6-5	-	TRBJ1-2	-	CASSYVGDYGYTF	TGTGCCAGCAGTTATGTGGGAGACTATGGCTACACCTTC
TRBV7-2	-	TRBJ1-1	-	CASSPFGWGRNTEAFF	TGTGCCAGCAGCCCCTTCGGCTGGGGACGCAACACTGAAGCTTTCTTT
TRBV30	-	TRBJ1-3	-	CAWSLLGNTIYF	TGTGCCTGGAGTTTGCTTGGAAACACCATATATTTT
TRBV28	-	TRBJ2-5	TRBD2	CASSFPGTSGVRSHF	TGTGCCAGCAGTTTCCCCGGGACTAGCGGCGTCAGGAGCCACTTC
TRBV5-1	-	TRBJ1-3	-	CASSLDGSSGNTIYF	TGCGCCAGCAGCTTGGACGGAAGCTCTGGAAACACCATATATTTT
TRBV28	-	TRBJ1-5	-	CASITSGGAYSNQPQHF	TGTGCCAGCATCACCTCCGGGGGGGCCTATAGCAATCAGCCCCAGCATTTT
TRBV5-1	-	TRBJ2-3	-	CASRIGQTSTDTQYF	TGCGCCAGCAGGATTGGTCAGACAAGCACAGATACGCAGTATTTT
TRBV28	-	TRBJ2-7	-	CASSFTVVQGYEQYF	TGTGCCAGCAGTTTTACAGTGGTCCAGGGGTACGAGCAGTACTTC
TRBV27	-	TRBJ1-6	TRBD1	CASSSNRGTTVGVNSPLHF	TGTGCCAGCAGCTCAAACAGGGGAACGACGGTGGGGGTTAATTCACCCCTCCACTTT
TRBV28	-	TRBJ2-7	TRBD2	CASSLAVAGDYEQYF	TGTGCCAGCAGTTTAGCGGTAGCGGGAGACTACGAGCAGTACTTC